These 10 T cell receptor beta chains were all obtained from the same sample, sequenced in a study of blood T cell repertoires in COVID-19 (dated by TCRdb to the early 2020s). Libraries were made using the immunoSEQ multiplex PCR assay. TCRdb limited this immuneACCESS table to in-frame rearrangements with V and J called. A share of clones is missing; checked studies link under half to unresolved V genes, and the rest is unexplained. A total of under 250,000 clones appear in this sample, more than 85% of them only once. The ten largest clonotypes hold approximately 0.66% of the sample. The sample was peripheral blood. The source of these receptors is a man aged 35 to 55 with acute or convalescent COVID-19.

The chain couples TRBV4-3 to TRBJ2-3, with D hard to call. The germline CDR1 and CDR2 sequences are LGHNA and YSLEER. CDR3 size: 15 residues. V was shortened by 0 bases and J by 3 bases, with 10 bases between the two germline ends. The CDR3 sequence: CASSQESYPTDTQYF. The CDR3 DNA reads as TGCGCCAGCAGCCAAGAGTCTTATCCTACAGATACGCAGTATTTT.

The chain is built from TRBV2 and TRBJ1-6; D not certain. The CDR3 length is 15 residues. Trimming left V 5 bases short and J 6 bases short, with 14 bases between. Germline CDR1 SNHLY, CDR2 FYNNEI. CDR3 region: CASSPALGVNSPLHF. CDR3 coding DNA: TGTGCCAGCAGTCCCGCCCTGGGAGTTAATTCACCCCTCCACTTT.

V usage is TRBV18 and J usage is TRBJ1-1; TRBD1 agrees at 7 bases. The CDR3 sequence is 16 residues long. CDR1 is KGHSH, CDR2 LQKENI, per germline. The V and J ends lost 2 bases and 10 bases, in that order; junction bases with no gene match: 16. The CDR3 region is CASSPKGQSLMRVAFF. The CDR3 DNA sequence: TGTGCCAGCTCACCAAAGGGACAGAGCCTGATGAGGGTAGCTTTCTTT. Full variable domain (rest looked up from reference TRBV18 and TRBJ1-1): NAGVMQNPRHLVRRRGQEARLRCSPMKGHSHVYWYRQLPEEGLKFMVYLQKENIIDESGMPKERFSAEFPKEGPSILRIQQVVRGDSAAYFCASSPKGQSLMRVAFFGQGTRLTVV.

This clone was observed a few times. V usage is TRBV2 and J usage is TRBJ1-1; D call uncertain. Germline CDR1 reads SNHLY; CDR2 reads FYNNEI. V dropped 4 bases and J dropped 5 bases, with 11 bases sitting between them. The CDR3 consists of 13 residues. Here the CDR3 DNA reads TGTGCCAGCAGTGCCCACCCTATTACTGAAGCTTTCTTT. Translation gives CASSAHPITEAFF.

This clone turned up a few times. The V gene is TRBV10-3, the J gene TRBJ1-1, with 9 bases fitting TRBD1. V lost 4 bases to trimming and J lost 6 bases; unmatched junction nucleotides: 9. Germline V gene data show CDR1 as ENHRY and CDR2 as SYGVKD. This CDR3 has 15 amino acids. The CDR3 sequence: CAISGRQGVVAEAFF. As DNA, the CDR3 is TGTGCCATCAGTGGGAGACAGGGGGTCGTCGCTGAAGCTTTCTTT.

V gene TRBV7-2 combines with J gene TRBJ2-3, with TRBD2 as a possible D gene (6 bases). Germline V lookup: CDR1 SGHTA, CDR2 FQGNSA. Deletions cut 3 bases from V and 0 bases from J, with 10 bases between. CDR3 length: 15 residues. The CDR3 DNA reads as TGTGCCAGCAGCTTGTATGGGACTAGCACAGATACGCAGTATTTT. Translated, it gives CASSLYGTSTDTQYF.

This clone appeared once. The V gene is TRBV30, the J gene TRBJ1-2; D gene ambiguous. The CDR3 covers 13 residues. V dropped 0 bases and J dropped 3 bases, with 8 bases sitting between them. The germline V gene has CDR1 GTSNPN and CDR2 SVGIG (reference sequence). Written as DNA, the CDR3 is TGTGCCTGGAGTGTGGGGAGGGACTATGGCTACACCTTC. Protein sequence: CAWSVGRDYGYTF.

This clone was recorded a few times. V usage is TRBV9 and J usage is TRBJ2-1; D not certain. The CDR3 runs to 18 residues. V shed 4 bases and J shed 4 bases, with 24 bases lying between them. The germline V gene has CDR1 SGDLS and CDR2 YYNGEE. The DNA for the CDR3 is TGTGCCAGCAGCTCCCTCTGGGCGAACGATCGAGAATACAATGAGCAGTTCTTC. It is translated as CASSSLWANDREYNEQFF.

Here the CDR3 reads CASSPDRGNYGYTF. CDR3 in DNA: TGTGCCAGCAGTCCCGACAGAGGCAACTATGGCTACACCTTC. The rearrangement uses TRBV6-2 or TRBV6-3 and TRBJ1-2; D might be TRBD1 (5 bases). Trimming cost V 5 bases and J 2 bases, with 12 bases left between them. The CDR3 is 14 amino acids. The germline V gene encodes CDR1 MNHEY and CDR2 SVGEGT.

The chain joins TRBV28 to TRBJ1-1; the D gene is possibly TRBD1 (6 bases). The V end lost 6 bases, the J end lost 5 bases, and 13 bases lay between the germline ends. The CDR3 runs to 13 residues. The germline V gene encodes CDR1 MDHEN and CDR2 SYDVKM. CDR3 residues: CASSLTGLTEAFF. Written as DNA, the CDR3 is TGTGCCAGCAGCCTTACAGGGTTGACTGAAGCTTTCTTT.